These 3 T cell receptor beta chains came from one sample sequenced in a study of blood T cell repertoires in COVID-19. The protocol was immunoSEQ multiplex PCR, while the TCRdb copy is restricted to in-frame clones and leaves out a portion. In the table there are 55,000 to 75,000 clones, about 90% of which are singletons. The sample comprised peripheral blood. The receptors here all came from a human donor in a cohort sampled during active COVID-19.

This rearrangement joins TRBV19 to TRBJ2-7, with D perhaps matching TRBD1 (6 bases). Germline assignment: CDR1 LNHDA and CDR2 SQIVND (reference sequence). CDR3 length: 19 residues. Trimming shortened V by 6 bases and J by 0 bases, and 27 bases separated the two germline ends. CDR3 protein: CASSGKRTDLTLSSYEQYF. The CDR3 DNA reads TGTGCCAGTAGCGGCAAGAGGACAGACTTAACCTTAAGCTCCTACGAGCAGTACTTC.

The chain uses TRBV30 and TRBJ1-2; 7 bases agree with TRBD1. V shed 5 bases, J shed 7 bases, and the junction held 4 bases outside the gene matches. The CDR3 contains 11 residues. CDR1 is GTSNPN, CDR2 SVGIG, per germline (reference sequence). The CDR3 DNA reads TGTGCCTGGTCAGGGGGAATTGGCTACACCTTC. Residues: CAWSGGIGYTF.

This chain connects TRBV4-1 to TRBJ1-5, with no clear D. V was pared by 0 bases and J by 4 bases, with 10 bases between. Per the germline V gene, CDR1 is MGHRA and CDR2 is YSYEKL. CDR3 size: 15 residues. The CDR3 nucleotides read TGCGCCAGCAGCCAAGATCTTAGCGGGAATCAGCCCCAGCATTTT. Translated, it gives CASSQDLSGNQPQHF.